The present T cell receptor beta chain was sequenced within a study of human T cells and chemical hapten exposure. Study observations and caveats: Patch test score showed a positive correlation with PT1 expanded TCR counts.

The V and J ends lost 6 bases and 6 bases respectively, with 9 bases between them. The CDR3 loop spans 13 amino acids. Per germline, CDR1 MDHEN and CDR2 SYDVKM. The time point here: patch test 3, about 24 weeks after DPC sensitization. Treatment given: therapeutic diphenylcyclopropenone sensitization with weekly scalp DPC. A single record per CDR3 protein comes from TCRdb applying MiXCR to the RACE reads. The sample has approximately 97,000 distinct CDR3 sequences, roughly a quarter seen once; the top ten hold approximately 10%. Comments on this clonotype: What it binds is not known.

The sequence was obtained from a man aged 35 to 55 with alopecia areata. Some clones in this sample may be carry-over from other donors' samples. This sample comprised whole blood, obtained in connection with sensitization to the hapten diphenylcyclopropenone (DPC). The chain carries TRBV28 and TRBJ1-6; D uncertain. The CDR3 DNA is TGTGCCAGCAGCGAGGGCACTAATTCACCCCTCCACTTT. Translated: CASSEGTNSPLHF.